The clone carrying this T cell receptor beta chain was recorded at least ten times. Regions amplified from RNA transcripts were the TCR beta CDR3 regions. The TCR CDR3 first-round RT-PCR relied on the HTBI primer set. TCRdb independently ran MiXCR on the multiplex PCR reads; one entry per CDR3 protein. The data contain fewer than 600,000 distinct CDR3 sequences, around 15% of them singletons. This sample is drawn from a study of T cells in Graves' hyperthyroidism and ophthalmopathy. The definition of stable Graves' hyperthyroidism was no ophthalmopathy progression within 18 months. The study enrolled patients aged 18 to 65 with newly diagnosed hyperthyroidism of under 2 months' duration. Material: blood. The clonotype originates from a woman in her forties with Graves' hyperthyroidism.

The CDR3 reads CASSFGTGMVTNEKLFF. The CDR3 nucleotides read TGCGCCAGCAGCTTCGGGACAGGGATGGTAACTAATGAAAAACTGTTTTTT. This chain uses TRBV5-1 with TRBJ1-4, with 9 bases fitting TRBD1. There are 17 residues in the CDR3. Trimming at V came to 2 bases and at J to 1 base, leaving 6 bases not matched to a gene. Germline V gene sequence: CDR1 SGHRS, CDR2 YFSETQ.